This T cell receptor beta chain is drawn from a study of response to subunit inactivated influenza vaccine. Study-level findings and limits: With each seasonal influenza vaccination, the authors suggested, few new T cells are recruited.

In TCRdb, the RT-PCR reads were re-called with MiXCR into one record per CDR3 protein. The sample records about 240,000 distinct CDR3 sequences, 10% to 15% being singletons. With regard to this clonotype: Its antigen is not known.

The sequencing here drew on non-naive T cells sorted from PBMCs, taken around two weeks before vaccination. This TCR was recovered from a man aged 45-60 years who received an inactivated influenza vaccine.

This chain's CDR3 is CASGLSKIGSGRGSGANVLTF. As DNA, the CDR3 is TGTGCCAGCGGTCTCTCAAAAATTGGGTCAGGGAGAGGTTCTGGGGCCAACGTCCTGACTTTC. The chain carries TRBV2 and TRBJ2-6; possibly TRBD1 or TRBD2 for D (5 bases each). CDR3 length equals 21 residues. The germline V and J ends were trimmed by 8 bases and 1 base, with 30 bases remaining between them. Germline V gives CDR1 SNHLY, CDR2 FYNNEI.